Reported below is one TCR beta chain. Its antigen remains unidentified. Treatment of the sample: roughly 11-day PBMC culture with coronavirus spike peptide pools or control peptides (ViraFEST assay). An unexposed donor provided the CD4+ T cells, which were collected before the COVID-19 pandemic (2011-2018). The Oncomine TCR Beta short-read assay was what sequenced the DNA obtained from cultured CD4+ T cells. It was from cultured CD4+ T cells that genomic DNA was extracted. TCRdb used MiXCR to reprocess the PCR reads, holding one entry per CDR3 protein. The table has 10,000 or so distinct CDR3 sequences, 30% to 45% seen once; the top ten hold over 20%. This sample was taken from a study of vaccination and CD4 T cells after COVID-19. About the study: For each participant, vaccination comprised two doses of either the BNT162b2 or the mRNA-1273 vaccine. For control cultures, the treatment was a CEFX pool, an HIV-1 Nef pool, or no peptide.

Germline V lookup: CDR1 SQVTM, CDR2 ANQGSEA. The V and J ends lost 4 bases and 6 bases, in that order; junction bases with no gene match: 10. The CDR3 covers 14 residues. The rearrangement joins TRBV29-1 to TRBJ2-7, with 9 bases aligning to TRBD2. The receptor's source is a human donor in good health. Sequenced sample: CD4+ T cells from blood, cultured in vitro. The CDR3 loop reads CSVAQGGSGGEQYF. CDR3 DNA sequence: TGCAGCGTTGCTCAGGGGGGTAGCGGGGGCGAGCAGTACTTC.